This T cell receptor beta chain derives from a study of CD8 T cells in Susac syndrome. Study conclusions and caveats: Individuals included in the TCR sequencing and HLA analysis were acknowledged by the study to be relatively few in number.

This clonotype was seen just once. Its cognate antigen is unknown. RNA amounts of about 0.5 to 1 ug underwent reverse transcription with random hexamers. Amplification of TCR beta CDR3 by immunoSEQ multiplex PCR spanned 54 Vbeta and 13 Jbeta. One entry per CDR3 protein results from TCRdb running MiXCR on the immunoSEQ multiplex PCR reads. Here the sample spans more than 200,000 distinct CDR3 sequences, approximately 92% being singletons. Sequenced sample: CD4+ T cells from PBMCs. The TCR originated in a human donor with multiple sclerosis.

DNA for the CDR3: TGCAGCGTGGAGGTGGGGGGGAGCACAGATACGCAGTATTTT. Amino acids: CSVEVGGSTDTQYF. The chain uses TRBV29-1 and TRBJ2-3, with 7 positions matching TRBD2. This CDR3 has 14 residues. V shed 6 bases, J shed 0 bases, and the junction held 6 bases outside the gene matches. Germline V CDR1 and CDR2: SQVTM, ANQGSEA.